The entry below describes one TCR beta chain. Which antigen it targets is not known. It has no much larger one-base neighbor in the sample; base qualities were not kept. This record comes from a study of spatial heterogeneity in lung cancer (dated 2019 in TCRdb). For the wider study: Samples were obtained from about 75 patients with early-stage, untreated non-small cell lung cancer from the lung TRACERx cohort. Follow-up PBMC samples were sequenced whenever the samples were available, and the median time to follow-up was approximately 2 years after resection. More beta-chain than alpha-chain transcripts were consistently detected, likely reflecting higher beta-chain transcript abundance. In the raw uncorrected reads, each unique combination of TCR and UMI appeared more than ten times on average. In non-small cell lung cancer, the study quantitatively compared TCR alpha and beta repertoires across several tumor regions, matched nontumor lung, and blood. The study linked features of the TCR repertoire to counts of nonsynonymous mutations, which were determined by whole-exome sequencing of tumor tissue. Both alpha and beta chains were TCR-sequenced in a few hundred tumor regions, 64 matched nontumor lung samples and some 50 PBMC samples obtained at surgery.

Receptor amplification or capture employed 5' RACE. For sequencing, a NextSeq 500 was employed. To allow correction of PCR and sequencing errors, the TCR library protocol tagged every TCR cDNA molecule with a unique molecular identifier. Per the original workflow: Decombinator tools were used for TCR identification, UMI-based error correction and CDR3 extraction. TCRs above a frequency of 2 per 1,000, corresponding to the top 1% of the tumor frequency distribution, were defined as expanded. Rényi diversity was computed with the R vegan package after subsampling each repertoire 100 times to 5,000 TCRs. CDR3 similarity networks were built from amino acid triplet string-kernel similarity, with CDR3s being connected when pairwise similarity was above 0.82. The public reads were reprocessed in TCRdb via fastp at Q25 and MiXCR, keeping in-frame beta chains. Each CDR3 protein gets just one entry, which takes the most common genes and DNA from the rows behind it. These V and J calls derive from TCRdb rather than the authors' analysis. The sample has 35,000 to 55,000 distinct CDR3 sequences on record, under 25% of them singletons. The ten most abundant clones make up about 7.2% of the sample.

Results and caveats for the whole study, not just this receptor: Ubiquitous expanded tumor TCRs were found in blood more often at tumor resection than at routine follow-up. Confirming at a functional level the hypothesis that regional TCRs recognize regional mutations was considered to require additional single-cell paired TCR alpha and beta sequencing. Only 15 or so patients were included in comparisons of baseline and follow-up blood repertoires.

The sample's time point label, decoded: blood at routine non-recurrence follow-up after resection. For TCR sequencing, whole RNA was extracted from tumor and nontumor lung tissue, or from cryopreserved PBMC samples, and no cell sorting was done. A patient was chosen for TCR sequencing only when enough RNA was available from at least two tumor regions. Trimming removed 6 bases from V and 4 bases from J, leaving 15 bases between the germline ends. Including cysteine and phenylalanine, the CDR3 has 15 amino acids. The only DNA kept is the CDR3, 45 bases in frame from the first base. CDR1 and CDR2 are read off the germline V gene as MNHEY and SVGAGI.

The TCR sequence derives from a female donor with early-stage non-small cell lung cancer. The sample in question was PBMCs, obtained at follow-up. The chain uses TRBV6-5 and TRBJ1-4, with no reliable assignment of the D segment. The DNA sequence is given as TGTGCCAGCAGCCGAGACGGAAATATTAATGAAAAACTGTTTTTT. Translated, it reads CASSRDGNINEKLFF.